The 25 T cell receptor beta chains in this list originate from one sample, sequenced in a study of cytomegalovirus exposure and HLA in healthy donors. The PCR ran on 60 Vbeta and 13 Jbeta primers. The protocol was immunoSEQ multiplex PCR, while the TCRdb copy is restricted to in-frame clones and leaves out a portion. The data hold 100,000 to 150,000 clones, with 81% observed a single time. Material: PBMCs. Every receptor here comes from a man younger than 30 in good health and CMV-seronegative.

J is TRBJ2-3 and V is TRBV5-1; perhaps TRBD1 as D (6 bases). The V end was cut by 6 bases, the J end by 5 bases, with 16 bases between. Germline CDR1 reads SGHRS; CDR2 reads YFSETQ. The CDR3 is 14 amino acids. Here the CDR3 reads CASTRLPRGDTQYF. The CDR3 nucleotides are TGCGCCAGCACCCGACTGCCCAGGGGAGATACGCAGTATTTT.

CDR3 DNA sequence: TGCGCCAGCAGCCAAGAAAAAGGGAATCAGGGCAATGAGCAGTTCTTC. Its translation is CASSQEKGNQGNEQFF. The chain is built from TRBV4-3 and TRBJ2-1; D perhaps matches TRBD1 (5 bases). This CDR3 comprises 16 residues. Trimming cost V 0 bases and J 6 bases, with 15 bases left between them. Germline V gene sequence: CDR1 LGHNA, CDR2 YSLEER.

The chain uses TRBV6-6 and TRBJ2-5; D is possibly TRBD2 (7 bases). The germline CDR1 and CDR2 sequences are MNHNY and SVGAGI (reference sequence). CDR3 length: 16 amino acids. V was pared by 8 bases and J by 1 base, with 20 bases between. For the CDR3, the DNA is TGTGCCAGCGCCCAAGGGGGGGTAGCAGTCCAAGAGACCCAGTACTTC. Residues: CASAQGGVAVQETQYF.

The rearrangement uses TRBV5-1 and TRBJ1-3; 7 bases are a match to TRBD1. The CDR3 consists of 16 residues. Germline values: CDR1 SGHRS, CDR2 YFSETQ. Trimming at V came to 0 bases and at J to 0 bases, leaving 3 bases not matched to a gene. The CDR3 sequence is CASSLGQGDSGNTIYF. In nucleotides, the CDR3 is TGCGCCAGCAGCTTGGGGCAGGGGGACTCTGGAAACACCATATATTTT.

This clone is a singleton in its sample. V gene TRBV29-1 combines with J gene TRBJ1-2, with a tentative D call TRBD1 (5 bases). CDR1 SQVTM and CDR2 ANQGSEA come from the germline V gene. This CDR3 spans 14 amino acids. The DNA for the CDR3 is TGCACCGCCCGGGGGTACGGCCCCGGTGGTGGCTACACCTTC. It encodes CTARGYGPGGGYTF.

This rearrangement joins TRBV6-5 to TRBJ1-1; 8 bases map to TRBD1. Germline V gene data show CDR1 as MNHEY and CDR2 as SVGAGI. With 4 bases clipped from V and 3 bases from J, the junction kept 7 bases outside the gene matches. The CDR3 totals 15 residues. The CDR3 nucleotides read TGTGCCAGCAGTTCCTTAGACAGGGGAGACACTGAAGCTTTCTTT. Its translation: CASSSLDRGDTEAFF.

The rearrangement joins TRBV30 to TRBJ1-2, with D possibly TRBD1 on 6 matching bases. The V gene lost 1 base and the J gene lost 8 bases, with 11 bases spanning the gap. The germline V gene encodes CDR1 GTSNPN and CDR2 SVGIG (reference sequence). The CDR3 totals 12 residues. DNA for the CDR3: TGTGCCTGGAGTGCCGGACAGAGGGGCTACACCTTC. Encoded protein: CAWSAGQRGYTF.

The gene calls are TRBV28 and TRBJ2-3, with D tentatively TRBD2 (6 bases). This CDR3 region has 17 residues. V lost 3 bases, J lost 1 base, and 17 bases lay in between. Germline loops: CDR1 MDHEN, CDR2 SYDVKM. CDR3 coding DNA: TGTGCCAGCAGTTTTCATCTGCGGGGTAGGCGCACAGATACGCAGTATTTT. Its translation: CASSFHLRGRRTDTQYF.

V and J are TRBV7-2 and TRBJ2-1; 12 bases align to TRBD2. J gave up 12 bases and V 5 bases, and 8 bases lay outside the gene matches. CDR3 length equals 14 residues. The germline gives CDR1 SGHTA, CDR2 FQGNSA. CDR3 amino acids: CASSHGLAGSPQFF. DNA for the CDR3: TGTGCCAGCAGCCACGGACTAGCGGGGTCCCCGCAGTTCTTC. Full variable domain (outside the CDR3, taken from reference TRBV7-2 and TRBJ2-1): GAGVSQSPSNKVTEKGKDVELRCDPISGHTALYWYRQSLGQGLEFLIYFQGNSAPDKSGLPSDRFSAERTGGSVSTLTIQRTQQEDSAVYLCASSHGLAGSPQFFGPGTRLTVL.

The V call is TRBV7-9, the J call TRBJ2-4; 8 positions agree with TRBD1. The germline gives CDR1 SEHNR, CDR2 FQNEAQ (reference sequence). This CDR3 has 15 amino acids. V was pared by 5 bases and J by 6 bases, with 9 bases of the junction left unmatched. CDR3 nucleotides: TGTGCCAGCAGCGGACAGGGAGTCGGTATAAACATTCAGTACTTC. It is translated as CASSGQGVGINIQYF. The full variable domain, with the rest looked up from reference TRBV7-9 and TRBJ2-4, is DTGVSQNPRHKITKRGQNVTFRCDPISEHNRLYWYRQTLGQGPEFLTYFQNEAQLEKSRLLSDRFSAERPKGSFSTLEIQRTEQGDSAMYLCASSGQGVGINIQYFGAGTRLSVL.

With regard to this clone: This specimen includes other DNA sequences encoding the same CDR3. CDR3 coding DNA: TGTGCCTGGAGTGTAATGAGTGCCAACTATGGCTACACCTTC. Translated: CAWSVMSANYGYTF. The rearrangement uses TRBV30 and TRBJ1-2, with no clear D. The germline V gene has CDR1 GTSNPN and CDR2 SVGIG (reference sequence). V was shortened by 0 bases and J by 2 bases, with 10 bases between the two germline ends. This CDR3 has 14 amino acids.

This sequence joins TRBV27 and TRBJ2-7; D is uncertain. Trimming left V 10 bases short and J 0 bases short, with 16 bases between. This CDR3 spans 14 amino acids. In germline, CDR1 is MNHEY, CDR2 SMNVEV (reference sequence). Written as DNA, the CDR3 is TGTGCCACCCGGTCCGGTTCTCTCTCCTACGAGCAGTACTTC. Translating it yields CATRSGSLSYEQYF.

The chain couples TRBV28 to TRBJ1-2; D unresolved. The length of the CDR3 is 15 residues. CDR1 is MDHEN, CDR2 SYDVKM, per germline. Trimming took off 6 bases at V and 4 bases at J, with 18 bases between the two ends. The DNA of the CDR3 is TGTGCCAGCAGGCCCCCGGAGGGTAGCAGCTATGGCTACACCTTC. Amino acids: CASRPPEGSSYGYTF.

The chain carries TRBV5-4 and TRBJ2-1, with D possibly being TRBD1 (5 bases). Deletions cut 4 bases from V and 4 bases from J, with 15 bases between. CDR1 and CDR2 from the germline V gene are SGHNT and YYREEE (reference sequence). This CDR3 region has 15 residues. In DNA form, the CDR3 reads TGTGCCAGCAGCCGCAGGGAAGGCGCGTACAATGAGCAGTTCTTC. It specifies CASSRREGAYNEQFF.

This clone was observed a few times. This chain connects TRBV2 to TRBJ2-7; the D gene is possibly TRBD2 (5 bases). The V end was cut by 6 bases, the J end by 0 bases, with 6 bases between. This CDR3 spans 12 amino acids. Germline V gene data show CDR1 as SNHLY and CDR2 as FYNNEI. The CDR3 DNA follows: TGTGCCAGCAGCGGGAACTCCTACGAGCAGTACTTC. Translation gives CASSGNSYEQYF.

The chain carries TRBV9 and TRBJ2-3; 14 bases line up with TRBD2. The CDR3 spans 18 residues. The trim removed 3 bases at V and 0 bases at J, leaving 6 bases unmatched. The germline CDR1 and CDR2 sequences are SGDLS and YYNGEE. Here the CDR3 DNA reads TGTGCCAGCAGCGGGGGACTAGCGGGGGAGTCTAGCACAGATACGCAGTATTTT. Residues: CASSGGLAGESSTDTQYF.

This clone was counted between two and nine times. The chain joins TRBV5-4 to TRBJ2-5; D might be TRBD2 (6 bases). The CDR3 covers 14 residues. Trimming cost V 4 bases and J 1 base, with 11 bases left between them. Germline V CDR1 and CDR2: SGHNT, YYREEE (reference sequence). The CDR3 DNA reads TGTGCCAGCAGCCCGCGGGGCCCCCAAGAGACCCAGTACTTC. Its protein product is CASSPRGPQETQYF.

This clone occurred many times. The chain links TRBV2 to TRBJ2-7; 9 positions agree with TRBD1. Germline trimming cut 6 bases from V and 1 base from J; bases unmatched to any gene: 7. There are 15 residues in the CDR3. In germline, CDR1 is SNHLY, CDR2 FYNNEI. CDR3 nucleotides: TGTGCCAGCAGACAAACAGGGGGCGCGTCCTACGAGCAGTACTTC. This codes for CASRQTGGASYEQYF.

This clone was seen once. The chain couples TRBV27 to TRBJ1-5, with a possible D match to TRBD1 (6 bases). V was shortened by 3 bases and J by 6 bases, with 12 bases between the two germline ends. Germline V gives CDR1 MNHEY, CDR2 SMNVEV (reference sequence). The CDR3 runs to 14 residues. Here the CDR3 DNA reads TGTGCCAGCAGTTTGGTGCAGGGGAGTCAGCCCCAGCATTTT. As protein: CASSLVQGSQPQHF.

Only a few counts were recorded for this clone. The gene calls are TRBV5-6 and TRBJ2-7; 7 bases map to TRBD2. CDR1 is SGHDT, CDR2 YYEEEE, per germline. V lost 7 bases, J lost 2 bases, and 12 bases stayed unmatched. The CDR3 length is 15 residues. CDR3 sequence reads: CASATGLDETYEQYF. The CDR3 DNA follows: TGTGCCAGCGCAACCGGACTAGACGAAACCTACGAGCAGTACTTC. Together with reference TRBV5-6 and TRBJ2-7, the CDR3 gives the full variable domain: DAGVTQSPTHLIKTRGQQVTLRCSPKSGHDTVSWYQQALGQGPQFIFQYYEEEERQRGNFPDRFSGHQFPNYSSELNVNALLLGDSALYLCASATGLDETYEQYFGPGTRLTVT.

The J gene is TRBJ2-3, the V gene TRBV4-3; 7 positions match TRBD2. The CDR3 covers 15 residues. V trimming: 4 bases; J trimming: 1 base; junction bases outside the gene matches: 5. Germline loops: CDR1 LGHNA, CDR2 YSLEER. The CDR3 DNA follows: TGCGCCAGCAGCCCTCGGGGGGTCCGCACAGATACGCAGTATTTT. Amino acid sequence: CASSPRGVRTDTQYF.

This chain joins TRBV30 and TRBJ1-5; D perhaps matches TRBD1 (5 bases). The CDR3 has 14 amino acids. The V gene lost 0 bases and the J gene lost 6 bases, with 12 bases spanning the gap. The V gene's germline CDR1 is GTSNPN and CDR2 SVGIG (reference sequence). The CDR3 is CAWSVPGRSQPQHF. CDR3 in DNA: TGTGCCTGGAGTGTACCAGGGAGGTCTCAGCCCCAGCATTTT.

V and J are TRBV10-3 and TRBJ1-2, with D tentatively TRBD1 (6 bases). Germline V gives CDR1 ENHRY, CDR2 SYGVKD. Trimming cost V 8 bases and J 3 bases, with 31 bases left between them. This CDR3 has 19 amino acids. The CDR3 protein is CAISPGSGTRPIRDYGYTF. CDR3 sequence (DNA): TGTGCCATCTCTCCCGGTTCCGGGACACGTCCAATTCGGGACTATGGCTACACCTTC.

The V call is TRBV30, the J call TRBJ2-7; maybe TRBD1 (5 bases). Germline V lookup: CDR1 GTSNPN, CDR2 SVGIG (reference sequence). Trimming left V 0 bases short and J 4 bases short, with 13 bases between. This CDR3 contains 14 residues. The CDR3, as DNA: TGTGCCTGGAGTGTATCTTCCCCAGGGTACGAGCAGTACTTC. Translated: CAWSVSSPGYEQYF.

The gene calls are TRBV30 and TRBJ1-4, with D perhaps TRBD1 (5 bases). The V end lost 3 bases, the J end lost 0 bases, and 17 bases lay between the germline ends. The CDR3 spans 17 residues. The germline gives CDR1 GTSNPN, CDR2 SVGIG (reference sequence). CDR3 nucleotide sequence: TGTGCCTGGAGGAATTGGCAGGGAATTGCAACTAATGAAAAACTGTTTTTT. Encoded protein: CAWRNWQGIATNEKLFF.